The rows below give T cell receptor beta chains drawn from one sample of a study of vaccination effects on CD4 cells after COVID-19. The antigens for these receptors are not known. The data were produced by immunoSEQ multiplex PCR, yet TCRdb's version contains in-frame clones alone and is incomplete. This table has approximately 30,000 clones, around 73% appearing once. The sequenced sample was CD4+ T cells from PBMCs cultured with HCoV-OC43 spike peptides, obtained before COVID-19 vaccination. The receptors shown here come from a human donor who received a COVID-19 vaccine. Each CDR3 is given with its conserved first and last residue. The D gene is left open where the match is weak. Rows give clone size only sometimes, using once, few, many, or a class for an expanded clone.

cdr3_nt cdr3_aa v_call d_call j_call clone_size
TGCAGTGCTAGTATCGGATATGGCTACACCTTC CSASIGYGYTF TRBV20-1 - TRBJ1-2 -
TGTGCCAGCTCACCTGCTAGCGGGGAGACCTACAATGAGCAGTTCTTC CASSPASGETYNEQFF TRBV18 TRBD2 TRBJ2-1 -
TGTGCCAGCAGGGGCGGGACAGGGTCGCCCCTCCACTTT CASRGGTGSPLHF TRBV16 TRBD1 TRBJ1-6 -
TGTGCCAGCAGTTTTGTAGGAGGGGCTGGAAACACCATATATTTT CASSFVGGAGNTIYF TRBV28 - TRBJ1-3 -
TGTGCCAGCAGCCAAGACTACAGGGGGGAGACCCAGTACTTC CASSQDYRGETQYF TRBV3-1/TRBV3-2 TRBD1 TRBJ2-5 -
TGTGCCAGCAGCTTGGGTAGGGGGCGAGAGACCCAGTACTTC CASSLGRGRETQYF TRBV11-3 TRBD1 TRBJ2-5 -
TGTGCCAGCAGCCGAGGGACAGGAGCCACTAATCAGCCCCAGCATTTT CASSRGTGATNQPQHF TRBV13 TRBD1 TRBJ1-5 -
TGTGCCAGCAGCCAAGGGGGGACTAGCGGAGATACGCAGTATTTT CASSQGGTSGDTQYF TRBV4-2 TRBD2 TRBJ2-3 -
TGTGCCAGCTGTGACATCTATAATTCACCCCTCCACTTT CASCDIYNSPLHF TRBV6-1 - TRBJ1-6 -
TGCGCCAGCAGCCAGCAGACGACTAGCGGGGGGACAGATACGCAGTATTTT CASSQQTTSGGTDTQYF TRBV4-3 TRBD2 TRBJ2-3 once
TGTGCCAGCAGCCCCGCTGATGAGCGGGGGGGAAGTTTCAATGAGCAGTTCTTC CASSPADERGGSFNEQFF TRBV9 TRBD2 TRBJ2-1 -
TGTGCCAGCTCGTACCGACTGCTGAATCAGCCCCAGCATTTT CASSYRLLNQPQHF TRBV5-6 - TRBJ1-5 -
TGCGCCAGCAGCTGGACGACTAGTTCCGGGGAGCTGTTTTTT CASSWTTSSGELFF TRBV5-1 - TRBJ2-2 -
TGTGCCAGCAGTTACTCCGGGACAGGGAATCAGCCCCAGCATTTT CASSYSGTGNQPQHF TRBV6-5 TRBD1 TRBJ1-5 -
TGTGCCAGCAGCTTGGGCGGGAGCTATCAGCCCCAGCATTTT CASSLGGSYQPQHF TRBV5-6 - TRBJ1-5 once
TGTGCCAGCAGTGGACAAACAGGGGGAAATTCACCCCTCCACTTT CASSGQTGGNSPLHF TRBV25-1 TRBD1 TRBJ1-6 -
TGCGCCAGCAGCCGCTCGGGACAGGTCTCGGAGACCCAGTACTTC CASSRSGQVSETQYF TRBV4-1 TRBD1 TRBJ2-5 -
TGCGCCAGCAGTGAGAGGGACAGCGACTACTCTGGAAACACCATATATTTT CASSERDSDYSGNTIYF TRBV10-1 TRBD1 TRBJ1-3 few
TGTGCCAGCAGCCAAACAAGTAGGAGGCCGGAGCAGTTCTTC CASSQTSRRPEQFF TRBV3-1/TRBV3-2 - TRBJ2-1 -
TGTGCCAGCAGCCAAGATTTGTCTAGCGGATCCTACAATGAGCAGTTCTTC CASSQDLSSGSYNEQFF TRBV4-2 TRBD2 TRBJ2-1 -
TGTGCCAGCAGCCCCGGGATGAACACTGAAGCTTTCTTT CASSPGMNTEAFF TRBV7-2 - TRBJ1-1 -
TGTGCCAGCAGCTTGGGGGTTGGCCCCTACGAGCAGTACTTC CASSLGVGPYEQYF TRBV5-6 - TRBJ2-7 once
TGTGCCAGCAAGGAGGACAGCGGGTCCACAGATACGCAGTATTTT CASKEDSGSTDTQYF TRBV6-5 - TRBJ2-3 -
TGCGCCAGCAGCTTGCTGGGGTTTCGCGAAAAACTGTTTTTT CASSLLGFREKLFF TRBV5-1 - TRBJ1-4 -
TGTGCCAGCAGCGTAGGCGGGACAGGGTTCCACGAGCAGTACTTC CASSVGGTGFHEQYF TRBV9 TRBD1 TRBJ2-7 -
TGTGCCAGCAGCTTAGAGGGACAGAATCAGCCCCAGCATTTT CASSLEGQNQPQHF TRBV7-2 TRBD1 TRBJ1-5 -
TGTGCCAGCTCACCGGACAGGGGCGGCTACGAGCAGTACTTC CASSPDRGGYEQYF TRBV18 TRBD1 TRBJ2-7 -
TGTGCTAGTGGTTTTGGGCTGGACAGGAACCAAGAGACCCAGTACTTC CASGFGLDRNQETQYF TRBV12-5 TRBD1 TRBJ2-5 -
TGTGCCAGCAGCCCCTTGACTCGAACCGGGGAGCTGTTTTTT CASSPLTRTGELFF TRBV3-1/TRBV3-2 - TRBJ2-2 -
TGTGCCACCAGCAGAGAATGGGACACTAGCACAGATACGCAGTATTTT CATSREWDTSTDTQYF TRBV15 - TRBJ2-3 -
TGCGCCAGCAGCTCCCTAGGGGGGGAGAGCACAGATACGCAGTATTTT CASSSLGGESTDTQYF TRBV5-1 - TRBJ2-3 -